This TCR beta chain is drawn from a study of OX40 agonist ivuxolimab in advanced cancers. Study details: Of the participants, under 50% had some prior anti-PD-1, anti-PD-L1 or anti-CTLA-4 therapy, which was allowed.

CDR3 length: 16 amino acids. V shed 5 bases and J shed 4 bases, with 20 bases lying between them. Germline-derived CDR1 and CDR2 are MDHEN and SYDVKM. This clone appeared a single time. Produced via immunoSEQ multiplex PCR; TCRdb's table is partial and in-frame only. Here the sample spans some 70,000 clones, approximately 90% being singletons. The chain recombines TRBV28 with TRBJ1-2; TRBD1 might be the D (5 bases). Specimen: CD4+ or CD8+ T cells sorted from blood, collected in a trial of the OX40 agonist ivuxolimab. The receptor was derived from an adult with an advanced solid tumor such as melanoma, head and neck, liver or kidney cancer. The CDR3 DNA reads TGTGCCAGCAGTACCCCGGGAACCACAGGCGTCTATGGCTACACCTTC. It translates to CASSTPGTTGVYGYTF.